A selection of T cell receptor beta chains follows, all from one sample in a study of blood T cell repertoires in COVID-19. Method: immunoSEQ multiplex PCR; TCRdb's copy keeps in-frame clones and lacks some. The table shows roughly 290,000 clones, with roughly 90% occurring only once. The specimen sequenced was peripheral blood. The source of these receptors is a woman aged 25 to 39 with COVID-19, enrolled during active disease. Both conserved end residues are part of each CDR3. D genes are given only for firm matches. Clone size appears in some rows only: once, few, many, or a class for an expanded clone.

TRBD1	TRBV4-1	13	TRBJ1-5	-	CASGDSPGQPQHF	TGCGCCAGCGGGGACAGCCCGGGTCAGCCCCAGCATTTT
TRBD1	TRBV9	15	TRBJ1-2	-	CASSEKTGKAYGYTF	TGTGCCAGCAGCGAAAAGACAGGGAAGGCTTACGGCTACACCTTC
TRBD2	TRBV5-1	16	TRBJ2-7	-	CASSFSVAGDPYEQYF	TGCGCCAGCAGTTTCTCCGTAGCGGGAGACCCCTACGAGCAGTACTTC
TRBD2	TRBV15	14	TRBJ2-2	-	CAARTSASTGELFF	TGTGCCGCCCGGACTAGCGCTTCCACCGGGGAGCTGTTTTTT
TRBD1	TRBV5-1	16	TRBJ1-1	-	CASSWDRGRGNTEAFF	TGCGCCAGCAGCTGGGACAGGGGCAGAGGGAACACTGAAGCTTTCTTT
-	TRBV27	14	TRBJ2-2	once	CASSLDSPTGELFF	TGTGCCAGCAGTTTAGACAGCCCGACCGGGGAGCTGTTTTTT
-	TRBV5-1	15	TRBJ1-1	-	CASSSQGWRNTEAFF	TGCGCCAGCAGCTCACAGGGTTGGAGGAACACTGAAGCTTTCTTT
TRBD1	TRBV19	12	TRBJ2-7	-	CATGTGGHEQYF	TGTGCCACCGGGACAGGGGGCCACGAGCAGTACTTC
-	TRBV19	14	TRBJ1-5	once	CASSRRTGNQPQHF	TGTGCCAGTAGTAGGAGGACGGGTAATCAGCCCCAGCATTTT
TRBD2	TRBV4-1	17	TRBJ2-5	-	CASSQDDSGRAQETQYF	TGCGCCAGCAGCCAAGATGATAGCGGGAGGGCCCAAGAGACCCAGTACTTC
-	TRBV14	15	TRBJ2-3	-	CASSQLAFSTDTQYF	TGTGCCAGCAGCCAACTAGCATTTAGCACAGATACGCAGTATTTT
TRBD2	TRBV6-2/TRBV6-3	15	TRBJ2-1	-	CASSLSGRGNNEQFF	TGTGCCAGCAGTCTTAGCGGGAGGGGAAACAATGAGCAGTTCTTC
-	TRBV24-1	13	TRBJ2-2	-	CATSRGGTGELFF	TGTGCCACCAGCAGGGGTGGAACCGGGGAGCTGTTTTTT
TRBD2	TRBV6-6	14	TRBJ2-2	-	CASSSGGNTGELFF	TGTGCCAGCAGTAGCGGGGGGAACACCGGGGAGCTGTTTTTT
-	TRBV2	13	TRBJ1-4	-	CASSQASNEKLFF	TGTGCCAGCAGTCAGGCCTCCAATGAAAAACTGTTTTTT
TRBD1	TRBV28	15	TRBJ1-5	-	CASSDSQGALEPQHF	TGTGCCAGCAGTGACTCACAGGGGGCCCTGGAGCCCCAGCATTTT
-	TRBV4-3	16	TRBJ1-2	-	CASSQAPGTFNYGYTF	TGCGCCAGCAGCCAAGCACCAGGGACTTTTAACTATGGCTACACCTTC
-	TRBV7-9	13	TRBJ2-2	once	CASSLLDTGELFF	TGTGCCAGCAGCCTGCTAGACACCGGGGAGCTGTTTTTT
TRBD1	TRBV7-9	15	TRBJ1-5	-	CASSSDRGLDQPQHF	TGTGCCAGCAGCTCCGACAGGGGGCTAGATCAGCCCCAGCATTTT
TRBD2	TRBV19	15	TRBJ2-7	-	CASSRTSGSLGEQYF	TGTGCCAGTAGTAGAACTAGCGGGAGCCTGGGTGAGCAGTACTTC
-	TRBV10-3	18	TRBJ1-6	-	CAISESSIWPGDNSPLHF	TGTGCCATCAGTGAGTCGAGTATCTGGCCAGGGGATAATTCACCCCTCCACTTT
TRBD1	TRBV24-1	15	TRBJ2-5	once	CATSDPRTGGETQYF	TGTGCCACCAGTGACCCTAGGACAGGTGGGGAGACCCAGTACTTC
-	TRBV14	15	TRBJ2-7	-	CASSRTGFPLYEQYF	TGTGCCAGCAGCCGTACAGGGTTTCCCCTCTACGAGCAGTACTTC
-	TRBV2	14	TRBJ2-7	-	CASSEEGSSYEQYF	TGTGCCAGCAGTGAGGAGGGCTCCTCCTACGAGCAGTACTTC
-	TRBV20-1	13	TRBJ1-6	-	CSASPGGNSPLHF	TGCAGTGCTAGTCCCGGAGGGAATTCACCCCTCCACTTT
-	TRBV30	15	TRBJ1-6	-	CAWSGGGRGNSPLHF	TGTGCCTGGAGTGGCGGGGGGCGAGGCAATTCACCCCTCCACTTT
TRBD1	TRBV5-1	13	TRBJ1-2	-	CASSVGTEYGYTF	TGCGCCAGCAGCGTCGGGACAGAATATGGCTACACCTTC
-	TRBV28	13	TRBJ1-5	-	CASSPDSNQPQHF	TGTGCCAGCAGCCCAGATAGCAATCAGCCCCAGCATTTT
TRBD1	TRBV7-8	17	TRBJ1-2	-	CASSLASRDSGTYGYTF	TGTGCCAGCAGCTTAGCCTCCCGGGACAGTGGAACCTATGGCTACACCTTC
-	TRBV20-1	13	TRBJ1-5	-	CSASWGGNQPQHF	TGCAGTGCTAGTTGGGGGGGCAATCAGCCCCAGCATTTT
-	TRBV3-1/TRBV3-2	12	TRBJ1-6	once	CATARGNSPLHF	TGTGCCACGGCCCGGGGGAATTCACCCCTCCACTTT
TRBD2	TRBV4-1	14	TRBJ2-7	once	CASSPTSGRDEQYF	TGCGCCAGCAGCCCCACTAGCGGGAGGGACGAGCAGTACTTC
-	TRBV25-1	15	TRBJ1-1	-	CASSYRGGVNTEAFF	TGTGCCAGCAGTTACCGAGGGGGAGTGAACACTGAAGCTTTCTTT
-	TRBV29-1	13	TRBJ1-5	-	CSVAGQLNQPQHF	TGCAGCGTCGCCGGACAATTAAATCAGCCCCAGCATTTT
TRBD2	TRBV5-6	15	TRBJ2-2	few	CASSLLAGVTGELFF	TGTGCCAGCAGCTTACTAGCGGGAGTCACCGGGGAGCTGTTTTTT
TRBD1	TRBV2	12	TRBJ1-2	-	CASTWTGIGYTF	TGTGCCAGCACTTGGACAGGGATTGGCTACACCTTC
TRBD1	TRBV4-3	20	TRBJ2-2	-	CASSQDPPQGVGRATGELFF	TGCGCCAGCAGCCAAGATCCCCCGCAGGGGGTAGGGCGGGCCACCGGGGAGCTGTTTTTT
TRBD2	TRBV24-1	17	TRBJ2-2	-	CATSAPGLAGNTGELFF	TGTGCCACCAGTGCCCCGGGACTAGCGGGGAACACCGGGGAGCTGTTTTTT
TRBD1	TRBV2	14	TRBJ1-5	-	CASKGQADNQPQHF	TGTGCCAGCAAGGGACAGGCCGACAATCAGCCCCAGCATTTT
-	TRBV7-2	15	TRBJ1-1	-	CASSLEGTLNTEAFF	TGTGCCAGCAGCTTAGAGGGGACACTGAACACTGAAGCTTTCTTT
-	TRBV7-9	15	TRBJ1-6	-	CASSPIAKGYSPLHF	TGTGCCAGCAGCCCCATCGCGAAGGGGTATTCACCCCTCCACTTT
-	TRBV9	13	TRBJ2-3	-	CASSVGGQHTQYF	TGTGCCAGCAGCGTAGGGGGACAACATACGCAGTATTTT
-	TRBV10-1	15	TRBJ2-7	-	CASSEWGLPTYEQYF	TGCGCCAGCAGTGAGTGGGGACTCCCAACCTACGAGCAGTACTTC
TRBD1	TRBV24-1	15	TRBJ1-4	-	CATSDPTGGSEKLFF	TGTGCCACCAGTGACCCGACAGGGGGCTCCGAAAAACTGTTTTTT
-	TRBV27	13	TRBJ2-7	-	CASSLYGGYEQYF	TGTGCCAGCAGTTTATATGGCGGCTACGAGCAGTACTTC
-	TRBV4-3	16	TRBJ2-1	once	CASSQDGARPYNEQFF	TGCGCCAGCAGCCAAGATGGGGCGCGGCCCTACAATGAGCAGTTCTTC
-	TRBV10-3	13	TRBJ2-3	once	CATTAPGAGTQYF	TGTGCCACTACTGCCCCAGGGGCAGGTACGCAGTATTTT
-	TRBV27	12	TRBJ2-3	-	CASSSRGDTQYF	TGTGCCAGCAGTTCCCGAGGGGATACGCAGTATTTT
-	TRBV7-2	13	TRBJ2-7	-	CASSLAGAREQYF	TGTGCCAGCAGCTTAGCAGGGGCGAGGGAGCAGTACTTC
TRBD1	TRBV6-5	14	TRBJ2-7	-	CASRAGQGPYEQYF	TGTGCCAGCAGGGCGGGACAGGGCCCCTACGAGCAGTACTTC
TRBD1	TRBV7-7	14	TRBJ2-1	-	CASSSGQGVGEQFF	TGTGCTAGCAGCTCGGGACAGGGGGTGGGTGAGCAGTTCTTC
TRBD2	TRBV6-5	15	TRBJ2-2	-	CASSYSAGGLGELFF	TGTGCCAGCAGTTACTCTGCGGGAGGGTTGGGGGAGCTGTTTTTT
TRBD2	TRBV20-1	14	TRBJ2-5	-	CSASVLAGSETQYF	TGCAGTGCTAGTGTGCTAGCGGGTTCAGAGACCCAGTACTTC
-	TRBV18	12	TRBJ1-1	few	CASSPDRYEAFF	TGTGCCAGCTCACCAGACAGGTATGAAGCTTTCTTT
TRBD2	TRBV5-1	15	TRBJ2-1	-	CASRNRLAGYNEQFF	TGCGCCAGCAGGAACCGACTAGCGGGATACAATGAGCAGTTCTTC
TRBD1	TRBV2	17	TRBJ2-7	-	CASSEKWGQGISYEQYF	TGTGCCAGCAGTGAAAAATGGGGACAGGGGATATCCTACGAGCAGTACTTC
-	TRBV5-4	13	TRBJ1-1	-	CASSLSMNTEAFF	TGTGCCAGCAGCTTGTCTATGAACACTGAAGCTTTCTTT
TRBD1	TRBV4-1	16	TRBJ2-7	-	CASSQHAGTASYEQYF	TGCGCCAGCAGCCAGCATGCCGGGACAGCATCCTACGAGCAGTACTTC
-	TRBV30	14	TRBJ2-7	-	CAWSPRRVLSEQYF	TGTGCCTGGAGCCCCCGGCGGGTACTCAGCGAGCAGTACTTC
TRBD1	TRBV6-5	15	TRBJ1-1	-	CASSTDRIMNTEAFF	TGTGCCAGCAGTACGGACAGGATCATGAACACTGAAGCTTTCTTT